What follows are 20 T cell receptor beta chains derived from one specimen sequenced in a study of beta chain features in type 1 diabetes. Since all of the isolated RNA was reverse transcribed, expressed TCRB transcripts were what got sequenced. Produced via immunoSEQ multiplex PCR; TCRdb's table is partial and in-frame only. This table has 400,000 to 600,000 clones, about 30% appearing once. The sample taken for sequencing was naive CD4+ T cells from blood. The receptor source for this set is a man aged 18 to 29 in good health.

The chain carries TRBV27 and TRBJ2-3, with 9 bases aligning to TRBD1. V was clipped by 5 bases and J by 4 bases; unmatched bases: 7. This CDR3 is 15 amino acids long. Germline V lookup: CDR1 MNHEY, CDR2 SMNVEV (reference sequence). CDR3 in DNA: TGTGCCAGCAGTGACTGGGACAGGGAAGCAGATACGCAGTATTTT. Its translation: CASSDWDREADTQYF.

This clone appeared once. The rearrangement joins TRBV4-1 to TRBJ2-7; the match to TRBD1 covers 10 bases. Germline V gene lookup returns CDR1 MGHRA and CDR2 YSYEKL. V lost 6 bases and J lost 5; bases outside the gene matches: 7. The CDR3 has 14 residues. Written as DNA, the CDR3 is TGCGCCAGCAGTCTTCGGGACAGGGGCCACGAGCAGTACTTC. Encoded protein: CASSLRDRGHEQYF.

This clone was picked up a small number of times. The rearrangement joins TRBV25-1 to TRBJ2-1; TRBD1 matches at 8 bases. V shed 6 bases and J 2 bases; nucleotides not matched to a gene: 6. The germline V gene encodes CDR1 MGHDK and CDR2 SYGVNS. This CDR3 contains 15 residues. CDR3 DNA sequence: TGTGCCAGCAGCCAGGGGGCAACGACCTACAATGAGCAGTTCTTC. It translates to CASSQGATTYNEQFF.

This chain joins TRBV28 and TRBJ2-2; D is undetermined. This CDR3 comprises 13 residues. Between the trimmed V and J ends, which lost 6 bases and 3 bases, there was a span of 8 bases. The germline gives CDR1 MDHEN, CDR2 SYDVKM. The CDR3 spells CASRSTDTGELFF. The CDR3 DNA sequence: TGTGCCAGCAGATCTACCGACACCGGGGAGCTGTTTTTT.

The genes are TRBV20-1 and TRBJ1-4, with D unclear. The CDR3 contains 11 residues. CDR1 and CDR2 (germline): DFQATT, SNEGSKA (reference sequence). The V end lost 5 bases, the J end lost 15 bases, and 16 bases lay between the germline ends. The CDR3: CSARGPELLFF. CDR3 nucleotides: TGCAGTGCTCGTGGGCCGGAGCTTTTGTTTTTT.

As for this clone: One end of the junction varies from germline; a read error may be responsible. CDR3 sequence: CASSLAGGPETQYF. DNA of the CDR3: TGTGCCAGCAGCCTAGCGGGAGGGCCAGAGACCCAGTACTTC. This chain connects TRBV7-6 to TRBJ2-5; 12 nucleotides line up with TRBD2. Germline CDR1 SGHVS, CDR2 FNYEAQ. This CDR3 contains 14 residues.

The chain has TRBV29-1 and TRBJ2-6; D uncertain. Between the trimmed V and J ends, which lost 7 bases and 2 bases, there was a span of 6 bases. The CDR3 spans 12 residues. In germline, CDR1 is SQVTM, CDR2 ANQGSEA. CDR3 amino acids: CSAHAGANVLTF. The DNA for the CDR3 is TGCAGCGCCCACGCTGGGGCCAACGTCCTGACTTTC. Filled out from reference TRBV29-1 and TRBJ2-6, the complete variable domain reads SAVISQKPSRDICQRGTSLTIQCQVDSQVTMMFWYRQQPGQSLTLIATANQGSEATYESGFVIDKFPISRPNLTFSTLTVSNMSPEDSSIYLCSAHAGANVLTFGAGSRLTVL.

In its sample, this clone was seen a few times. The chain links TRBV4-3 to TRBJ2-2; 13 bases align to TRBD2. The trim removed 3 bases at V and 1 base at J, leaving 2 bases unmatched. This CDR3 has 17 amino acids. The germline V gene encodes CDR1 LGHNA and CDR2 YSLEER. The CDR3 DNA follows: TGCGCCAGCAGCCACCGACTAGCGGGAGGGAACACCGGGGAGCTGTTTTTT. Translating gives CASSHRLAGGNTGELFF.

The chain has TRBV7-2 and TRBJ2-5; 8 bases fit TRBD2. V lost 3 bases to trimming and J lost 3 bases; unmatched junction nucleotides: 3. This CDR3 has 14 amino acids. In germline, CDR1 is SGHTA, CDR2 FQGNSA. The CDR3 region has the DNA TGTGCCAGCAGCTTTGCGGGAGGAAAAGAGACCCAGTACTTC. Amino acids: CASSFAGGKETQYF.

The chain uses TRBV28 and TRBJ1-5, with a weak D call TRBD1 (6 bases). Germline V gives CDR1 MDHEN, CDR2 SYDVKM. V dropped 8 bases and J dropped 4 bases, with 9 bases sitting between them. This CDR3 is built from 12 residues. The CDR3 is CASGTFNQPQHF. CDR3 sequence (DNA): TGTGCCAGCGGGACATTTAATCAGCCCCAGCATTTT.

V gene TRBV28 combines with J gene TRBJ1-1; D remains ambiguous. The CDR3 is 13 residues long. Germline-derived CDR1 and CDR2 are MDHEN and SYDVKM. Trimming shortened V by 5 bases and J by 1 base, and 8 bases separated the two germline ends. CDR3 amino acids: CASSQTRNTEAFF. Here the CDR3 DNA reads TGTGCCAGCAGTCAGACCAGGAACACTGAAGCTTTCTTT.

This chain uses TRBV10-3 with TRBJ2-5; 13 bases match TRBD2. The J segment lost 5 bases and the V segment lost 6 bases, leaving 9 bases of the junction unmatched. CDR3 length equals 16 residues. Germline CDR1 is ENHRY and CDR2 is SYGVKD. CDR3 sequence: CAIRAGTSGTEETQYF. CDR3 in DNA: TGTGCCATCAGGGCCGGGACTAGCGGGACTGAGGAGACCCAGTACTTC.

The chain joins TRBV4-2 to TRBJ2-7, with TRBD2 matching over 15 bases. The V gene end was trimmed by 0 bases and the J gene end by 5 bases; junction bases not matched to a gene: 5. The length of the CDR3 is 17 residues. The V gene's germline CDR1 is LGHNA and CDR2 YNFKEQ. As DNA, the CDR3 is TGTGCCAGCAGCCAAGAAGGGACTAGCGGGAGGACCCACGAGCAGTACTTC. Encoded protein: CASSQEGTSGRTHEQYF.

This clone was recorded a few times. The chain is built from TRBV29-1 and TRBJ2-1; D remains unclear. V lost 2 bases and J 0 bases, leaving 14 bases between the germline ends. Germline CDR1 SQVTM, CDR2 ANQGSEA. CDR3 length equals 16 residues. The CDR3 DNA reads TGCAGCGTTGAAATTGGTGCCCCCTTCTCCTACAATGAGCAGTTCTTC. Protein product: CSVEIGAPFSYNEQFF.

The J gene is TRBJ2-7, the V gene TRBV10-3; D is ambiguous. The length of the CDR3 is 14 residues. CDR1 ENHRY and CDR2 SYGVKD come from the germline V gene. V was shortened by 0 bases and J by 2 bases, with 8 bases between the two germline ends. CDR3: CAISESQRTYEQYF. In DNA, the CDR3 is TGTGCCATCAGTGAGTCGCAGAGGACCTACGAGCAGTACTTC.

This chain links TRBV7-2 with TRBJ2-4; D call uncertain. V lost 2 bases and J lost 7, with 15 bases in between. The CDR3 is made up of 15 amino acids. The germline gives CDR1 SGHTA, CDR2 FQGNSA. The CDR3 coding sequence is TGTGCCAGCAGCTTAATTGGCAGGCCACCGAACATTCAGTACTTC. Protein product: CASSLIGRPPNIQYF. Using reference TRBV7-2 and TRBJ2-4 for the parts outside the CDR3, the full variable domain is GAGVSQSPSNKVTEKGKDVELRCDPISGHTALYWYRQSLGQGLEFLIYFQGNSAPDKSGLPSDRFSAERTGGSVSTLTIQRTQQEDSAVYLCASSLIGRPPNIQYFGAGTRLSVL.

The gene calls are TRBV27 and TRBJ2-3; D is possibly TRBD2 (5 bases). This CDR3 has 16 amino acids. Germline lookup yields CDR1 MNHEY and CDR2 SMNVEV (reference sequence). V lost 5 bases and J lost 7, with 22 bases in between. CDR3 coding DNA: TGTGCCAGCAGTGCAGGACTGGGCGGAAGGCAGTATACGCAGTATTTT. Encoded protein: CASSAGLGGRQYTQYF.

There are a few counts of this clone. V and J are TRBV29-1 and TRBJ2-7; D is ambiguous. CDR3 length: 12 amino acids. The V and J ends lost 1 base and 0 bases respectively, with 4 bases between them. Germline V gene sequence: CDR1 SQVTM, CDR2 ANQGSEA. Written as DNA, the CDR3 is TGCAGCGTTGAAGTACTCTCCTACGAGCAGTACTTC. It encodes CSVEVLSYEQYF.

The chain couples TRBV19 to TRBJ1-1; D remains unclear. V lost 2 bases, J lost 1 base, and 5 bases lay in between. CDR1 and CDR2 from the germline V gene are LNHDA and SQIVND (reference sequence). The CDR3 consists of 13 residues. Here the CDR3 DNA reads TGTGCCAGTAGTATACAGTGGAACACTGAAGCTTTCTTT. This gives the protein CASSIQWNTEAFF.

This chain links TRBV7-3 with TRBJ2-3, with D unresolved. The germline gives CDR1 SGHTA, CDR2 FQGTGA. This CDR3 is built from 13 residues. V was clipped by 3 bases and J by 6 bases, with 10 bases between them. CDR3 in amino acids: CASSFERSDTQYF. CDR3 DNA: TGTGCCAGCAGCTTTGAGAGATCGGATACGCAGTATTTT. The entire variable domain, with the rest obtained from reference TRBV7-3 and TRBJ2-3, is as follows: GAGVSQTPSNKVTEKGKYVELRCDPISGHTALYWYRQSLGQGPEFLIYFQGTGAADDSGLPNDRFFAVRPEGSVSTLKIQRTERGDSAVYLCASSFERSDTQYFGPGTRLTVL.